The TCR beta chain under discussion was sequenced for a study of blood T cell repertoires in COVID-19. At the level of the study: From T cells, B-cell-depleted T cells, or PBMCs came the material, which was cDNA or gDNA.

With 3 bases removed from V and 0 bases from J, the gap between germline ends came to 6 bases. The germline CDR1 and CDR2 sequences are MNHNS and SASEGT. CDR3 length: 14 residues. In Cohort 3, a recovered donor had either two negative PCRs, clearance, or symptom resolution. Authors' methods: Amplification of reference gene primers was used by the study to estimate nucleated cell counts. Sequenced by immunoSEQ multiplex PCR; TCRdb stores in-frame clones only, minus some. The V and J calls and clone size are taken from that table; D and trimming were inferred from the DNA. Here the sample spans 350,000 or so clones, about 92% being singletons.

The source material was PBMCs or T cells enriched from blood (not recorded which). This clonotype was obtained from a young woman who had recovered from COVID-19. This rearrangement joins TRBV6-1 to TRBJ1-3; no clear D. CDR3 sequence reads: CASSESHSGNTIYF. The CDR3 region has the DNA TGTGCCAGCAGTGAGAGTCACTCTGGAAACACCATATATTTT.